The present entry profiles one TCR beta chain with its context. With the 5' RACE reads reprocessed, TCRdb shows one record per CDR3 protein and no DNA. The sample data list roughly 160,000 distinct CDR3 sequences. The data were obtained in a study of T cells expressing NK-cell markers. The CDR3 is made up of 16 amino acids. The germline V gene encodes CDR1 PRHDT and CDR2 FYEKMQ (reference sequence). The origin of this receptor is a man aged 18 to 69 in good health. Sequencing was performed on blood T cells: a sorted CD56 or NKG2C T cell subset, CD4+ or CD8+ T cells, or bulk PBMC T cells (not recorded which). V is TRBV13 and J is TRBJ2-3; TCRdb proposes TRBD2, but this gene call is untestable without DNA. The CDR3 is CASSSTRGGPTDTQYF.